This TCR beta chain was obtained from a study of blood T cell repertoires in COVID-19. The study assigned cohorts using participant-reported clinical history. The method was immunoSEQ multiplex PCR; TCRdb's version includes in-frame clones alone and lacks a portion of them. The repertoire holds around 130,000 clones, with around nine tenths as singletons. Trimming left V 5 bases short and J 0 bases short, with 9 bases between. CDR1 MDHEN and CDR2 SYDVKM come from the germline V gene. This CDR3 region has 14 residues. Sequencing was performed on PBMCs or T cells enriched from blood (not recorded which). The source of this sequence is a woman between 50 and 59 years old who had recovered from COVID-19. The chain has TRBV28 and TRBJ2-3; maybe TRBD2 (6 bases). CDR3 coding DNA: TGTGCCAGCAGTGTCAGCGGGAGCACAGATACGCAGTATTTT. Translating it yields CASSVSGSTDTQYF.